This T cell receptor (beta chain) was captured by sequencing in a study of T cells in tuberculosis. Looking at the study overall: The T cells targeted glucose monomycolate, a mycobacterial lipid, via CD1B.

Sequenced by immunoSEQ multiplex PCR; TCRdb stores in-frame clones only, minus some. Here the sample spans tens of thousands of clones, 70% to 90% being singletons. The time point was: new active TB diagnosis, blood taken before or within 7 days of starting treatment. Each donor contributed 95,000 or so T cells on average, unsorted. Details on this clone: The antigen is unknown.

CDR1 and CDR2 (germline): LNHDA, SQIVND (reference sequence). This CDR3 is 16 amino acids long. V was pared by 7 bases and J by 8 bases, with 24 bases between. Study outcomes and limitations: Smaller alpha distances in active tuberculosis partly reflected shorter CDR3-alpha lengths.

The TCR originated in an adult with tuberculosis. The sequencing here drew on PBMCs, taken at tuberculosis diagnosis. The chain recombines TRBV19 with TRBJ2-1, with a tentative D call TRBD2 (5 bases). CDR3 residues: CASTLIGGGPLDEQFF. The CDR3 DNA sequence: TGTGCCAGTACCCTGATAGGTGGCGGGCCCCTTGATGAGCAGTTCTTC.